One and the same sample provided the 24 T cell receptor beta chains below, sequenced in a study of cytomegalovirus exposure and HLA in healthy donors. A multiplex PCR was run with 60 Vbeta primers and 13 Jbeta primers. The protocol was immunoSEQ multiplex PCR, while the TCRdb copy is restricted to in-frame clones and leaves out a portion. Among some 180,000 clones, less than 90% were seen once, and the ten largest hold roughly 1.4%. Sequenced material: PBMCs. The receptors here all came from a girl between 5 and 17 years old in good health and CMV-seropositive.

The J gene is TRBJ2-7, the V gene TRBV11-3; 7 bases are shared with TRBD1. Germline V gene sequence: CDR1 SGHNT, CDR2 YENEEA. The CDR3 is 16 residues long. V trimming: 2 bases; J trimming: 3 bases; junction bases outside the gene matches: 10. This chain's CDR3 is CASSLTPDRADYEQYF. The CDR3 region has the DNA TGTGCCAGCAGCTTAACGCCCGACAGGGCTGACTACGAGCAGTACTTC. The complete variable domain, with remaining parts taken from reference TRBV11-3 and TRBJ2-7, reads EAGVVQSPRYKIIEKKQPVAFWCNPISGHNTLYWYLQNLGQGPELLIRYENEEAVDDSQLPKDRFSAERLKGVDSTLKIQPAELGDSAVYLCASSLTPDRADYEQYFGPGTRLTVT.

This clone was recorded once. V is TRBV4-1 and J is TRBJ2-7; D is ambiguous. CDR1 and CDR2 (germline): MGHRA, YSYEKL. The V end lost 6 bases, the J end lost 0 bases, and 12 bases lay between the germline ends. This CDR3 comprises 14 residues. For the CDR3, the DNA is TGCGCCAGCAGTCTGCAGGAAAGCTCCTACGAGCAGTACTTC. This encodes CASSLQESSYEQYF.

The CDR3: CAWSVLDGYNEQFF. Written as DNA, the CDR3 is TGTGCCTGGAGTGTACTCGACGGGTACAATGAGCAGTTCTTC. The rearrangement uses TRBV30 and TRBJ2-1; no firm D call. Germline CDR1 and CDR2: GTSNPN and SVGIG (reference sequence). Trimming shortened V by 0 bases and J by 4 bases, and 10 bases separated the two germline ends. The CDR3 runs 14 residues.

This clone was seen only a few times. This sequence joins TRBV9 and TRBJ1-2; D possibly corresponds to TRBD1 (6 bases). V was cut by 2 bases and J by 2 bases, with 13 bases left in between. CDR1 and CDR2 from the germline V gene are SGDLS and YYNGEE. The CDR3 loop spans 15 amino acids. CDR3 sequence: CASSVTTGNNYGYTF. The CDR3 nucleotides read TGTGCCAGCAGCGTCACGACAGGTAACAACTATGGCTACACCTTC.

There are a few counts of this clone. The CDR3 DNA sequence: TGCGCCAGCAGCCAAGATTTTAGCTTGGCTGATGGCTACACCTTC. It is translated as CASSQDFSLADGYTF. The V gene is TRBV4-3, the J gene TRBJ1-2; D is undetermined. The CDR3 length is 15 residues. Germline V gene lookup returns CDR1 LGHNA and CDR2 YSLEER. Trimming cost V 0 bases and J 6 bases, with 14 bases left between them.

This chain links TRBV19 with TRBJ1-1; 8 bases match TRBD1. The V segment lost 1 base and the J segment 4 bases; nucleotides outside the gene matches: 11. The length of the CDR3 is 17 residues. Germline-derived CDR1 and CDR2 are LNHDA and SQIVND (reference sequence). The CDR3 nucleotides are TGTGCCAGTAGTATAGGGACAGGGAGAAGGAAGGGCACTGAAGCTTTCTTT. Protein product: CASSIGTGRRKGTEAFF.

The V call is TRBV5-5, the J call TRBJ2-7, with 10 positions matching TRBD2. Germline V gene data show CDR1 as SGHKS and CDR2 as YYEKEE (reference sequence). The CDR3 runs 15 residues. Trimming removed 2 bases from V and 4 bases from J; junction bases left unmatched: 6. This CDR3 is CASSFRGLAAYEQYF. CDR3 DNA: TGTGCCAGCAGCTTTCGCGGACTAGCGGCTTACGAGCAGTACTTC.

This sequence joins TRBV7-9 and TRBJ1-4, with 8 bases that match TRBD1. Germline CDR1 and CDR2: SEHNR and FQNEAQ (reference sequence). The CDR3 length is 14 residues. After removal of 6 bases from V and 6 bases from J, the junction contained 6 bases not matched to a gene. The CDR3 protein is CASSAGGTHEKLFF. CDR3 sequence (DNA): TGTGCCAGCAGTGCAGGGGGCACCCATGAAAAACTGTTTTTT.

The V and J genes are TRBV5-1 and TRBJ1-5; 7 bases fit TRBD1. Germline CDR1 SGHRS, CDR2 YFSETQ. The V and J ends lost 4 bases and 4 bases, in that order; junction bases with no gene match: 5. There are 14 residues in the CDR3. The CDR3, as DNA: TGCGCCAGCAGCCCGGGGACAGATAATCAGCCCCAGCATTTT. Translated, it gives CASSPGTDNQPQHF.

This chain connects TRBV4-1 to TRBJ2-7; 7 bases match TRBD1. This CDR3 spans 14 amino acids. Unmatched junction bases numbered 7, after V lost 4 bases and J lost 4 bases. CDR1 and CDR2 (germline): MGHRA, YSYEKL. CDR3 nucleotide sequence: TGCGCCAGCAGCCTTACCGGGACAGCTTACGAGCAGTACTTC. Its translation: CASSLTGTAYEQYF.

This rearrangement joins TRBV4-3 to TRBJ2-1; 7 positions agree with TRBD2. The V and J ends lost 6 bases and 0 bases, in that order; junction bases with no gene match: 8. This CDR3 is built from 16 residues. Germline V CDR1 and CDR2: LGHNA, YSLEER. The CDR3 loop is CASSRQAGSSYNEQFF. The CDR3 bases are TGCGCCAGCAGTCGTCAAGCGGGAAGCTCCTACAATGAGCAGTTCTTC.

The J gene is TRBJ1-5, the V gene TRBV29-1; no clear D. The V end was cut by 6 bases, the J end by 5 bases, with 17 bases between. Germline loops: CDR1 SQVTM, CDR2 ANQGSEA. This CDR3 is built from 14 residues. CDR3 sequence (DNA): TGCAGCGTGGTAACAGAGGGCTCGGATCAGCCCCAGCATTTT. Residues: CSVVTEGSDQPQHF.

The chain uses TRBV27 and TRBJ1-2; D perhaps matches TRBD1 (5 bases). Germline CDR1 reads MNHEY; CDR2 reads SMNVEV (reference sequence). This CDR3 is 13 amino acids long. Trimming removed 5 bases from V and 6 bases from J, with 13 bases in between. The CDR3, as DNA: TGTGCCAGCAGTCCGGGGGAGGGGAATGGCTACACCTTC. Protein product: CASSPGEGNGYTF.

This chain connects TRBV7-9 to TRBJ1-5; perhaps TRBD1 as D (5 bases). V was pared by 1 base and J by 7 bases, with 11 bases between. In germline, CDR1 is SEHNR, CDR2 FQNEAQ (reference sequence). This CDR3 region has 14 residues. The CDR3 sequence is CASSLGGGYQPQHF. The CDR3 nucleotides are TGTGCCAGCAGCTTAGGCGGGGGGTACCAGCCCCAGCATTTT.

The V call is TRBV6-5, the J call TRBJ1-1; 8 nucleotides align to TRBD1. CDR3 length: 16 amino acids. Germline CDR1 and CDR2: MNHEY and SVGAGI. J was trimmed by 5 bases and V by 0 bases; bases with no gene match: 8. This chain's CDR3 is CASSYSNQGARTEAFF. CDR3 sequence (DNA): TGTGCCAGCAGTTACTCTAACCAGGGGGCCAGGACTGAAGCTTTCTTT.

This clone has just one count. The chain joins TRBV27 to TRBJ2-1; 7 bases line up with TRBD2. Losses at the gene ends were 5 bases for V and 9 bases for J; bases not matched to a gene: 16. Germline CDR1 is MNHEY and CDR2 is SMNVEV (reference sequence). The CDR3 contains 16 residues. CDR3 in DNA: TGTGCCAGCAGTACCCAGGACCGGGACTACCACAGTGAGCAGTTCTTC. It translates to CASSTQDRDYHSEQFF.

The CDR3 loop is CASSSFTGGGTDTQYF. The CDR3 nucleotides are TGTGCCAGCAGCTCCTTTACAGGGGGCGGAACAGATACGCAGTATTTT. V is TRBV7-6 and J is TRBJ2-3, with 9 bases lining up with TRBD1. CDR3 length equals 16 residues. V shed 4 bases and J 3 bases; nucleotides not matched to a gene: 8. In germline, CDR1 is SGHVS, CDR2 FNYEAQ.

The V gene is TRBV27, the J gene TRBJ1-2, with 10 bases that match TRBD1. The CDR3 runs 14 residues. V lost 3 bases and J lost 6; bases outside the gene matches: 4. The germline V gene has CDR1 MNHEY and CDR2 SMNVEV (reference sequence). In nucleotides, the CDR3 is TGTGCCAGCAGTTTCGGACAGGGGGTTAATGGCTACACCTTC. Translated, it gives CASSFGQGVNGYTF.

In nucleotides, the CDR3 is TGCAGCGTTGAAGGAGGCGGGAGACATACCTTAAATGAGCAGTTCTTC. Amino acids: CSVEGGGRHTLNEQFF. V and J are TRBV29-1 and TRBJ2-1, with TRBD2 matching over 7 bases. Looked up from germline, CDR1 is SQVTM and CDR2 is ANQGSEA. The CDR3 loop spans 16 amino acids. V trimming: 1 base; J trimming: 7 bases; junction bases outside the gene matches: 13.

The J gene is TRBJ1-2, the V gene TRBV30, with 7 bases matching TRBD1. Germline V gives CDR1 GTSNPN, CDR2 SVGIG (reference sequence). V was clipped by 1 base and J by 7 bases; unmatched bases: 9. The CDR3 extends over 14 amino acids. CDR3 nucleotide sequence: TGTGCCTGGAGTGGATGGTTAGGGGGCTCTGGCTACACCTTC. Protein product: CAWSGWLGGSGYTF.

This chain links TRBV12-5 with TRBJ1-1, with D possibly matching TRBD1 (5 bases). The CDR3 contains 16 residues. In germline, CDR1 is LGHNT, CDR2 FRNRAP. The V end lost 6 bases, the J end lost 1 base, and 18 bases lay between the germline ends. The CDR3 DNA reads TGTGCTAGTGGAGCCAGGTCGGGGGTTGAGAACACTGAAGCTTTCTTT. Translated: CASGARSGVENTEAFF.

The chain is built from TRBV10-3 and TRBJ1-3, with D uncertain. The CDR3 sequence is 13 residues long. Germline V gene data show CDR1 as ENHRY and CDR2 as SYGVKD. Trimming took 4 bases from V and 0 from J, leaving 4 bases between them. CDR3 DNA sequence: TGTGCCATCAGTGCGGTCTCTGGAAACACCATATATTTT. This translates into CAISAVSGNTIYF.

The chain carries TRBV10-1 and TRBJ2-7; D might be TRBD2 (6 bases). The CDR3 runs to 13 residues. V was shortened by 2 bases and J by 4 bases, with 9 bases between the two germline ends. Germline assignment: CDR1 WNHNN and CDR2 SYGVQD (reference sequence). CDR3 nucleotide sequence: TGCGCCAGCAGTGAGGCGGCGGGATACGAGCAGTACTTC. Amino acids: CASSEAAGYEQYF.

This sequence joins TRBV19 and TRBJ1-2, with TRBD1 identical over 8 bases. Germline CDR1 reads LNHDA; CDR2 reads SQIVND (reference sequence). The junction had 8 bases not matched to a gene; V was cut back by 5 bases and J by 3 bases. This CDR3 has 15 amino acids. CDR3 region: CASSAYPGQDYGYTF. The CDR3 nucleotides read TGTGCCAGTAGTGCCTATCCGGGACAGGACTATGGCTACACCTTC.